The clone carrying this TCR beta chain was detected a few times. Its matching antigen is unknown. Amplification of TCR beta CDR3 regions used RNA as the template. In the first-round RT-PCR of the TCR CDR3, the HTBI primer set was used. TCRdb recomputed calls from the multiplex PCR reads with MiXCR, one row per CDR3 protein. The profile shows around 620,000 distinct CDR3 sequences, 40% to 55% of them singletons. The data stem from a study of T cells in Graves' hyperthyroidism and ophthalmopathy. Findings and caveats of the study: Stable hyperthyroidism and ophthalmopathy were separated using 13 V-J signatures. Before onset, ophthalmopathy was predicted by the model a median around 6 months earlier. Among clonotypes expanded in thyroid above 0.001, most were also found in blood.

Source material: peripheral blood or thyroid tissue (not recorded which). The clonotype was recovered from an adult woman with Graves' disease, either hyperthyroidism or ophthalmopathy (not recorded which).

The DNA for the CDR3 is TGTGCCATCACCCTAGCGGCCGCCTACGAGCAGTACTTC. Protein product: CAITLAAAYEQYF. The rearrangement links TRBV10-3 to TRBJ2-7; 7 nucleotides agree with TRBD2. Looked up from germline, CDR1 is ENHRY and CDR2 is SYGVKD. The length of the CDR3 is 13 residues. J gave up 2 bases and V 7 bases, and 5 bases lay outside the gene matches.